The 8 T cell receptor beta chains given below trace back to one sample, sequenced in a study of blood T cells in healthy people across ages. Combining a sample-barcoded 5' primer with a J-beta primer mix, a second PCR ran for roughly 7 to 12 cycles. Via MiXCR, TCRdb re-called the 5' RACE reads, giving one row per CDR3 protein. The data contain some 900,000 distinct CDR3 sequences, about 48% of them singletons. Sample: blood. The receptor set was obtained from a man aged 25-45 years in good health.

The CDR3 nucleotides read TGTGCCAGCAGCGGTGGTCACGGTCGCTCCTACGAGCAGTACTTC. It encodes CASSGGHGRSYEQYF. The J gene is TRBJ2-7, the V gene TRBV7-3; no clear D gene. This CDR3 has 15 amino acids. Trimming left V 5 bases short and J 0 bases short, with 14 bases between. From germline, CDR1 is SGHTA and CDR2 FQGTGA. The whole variable domain, remainder taken from reference TRBV7-3 and TRBJ2-7, is GAGVSQTPSNKVTEKGKYVELRCDPISGHTALYWYRQSLGQGPEFLIYFQGTGAADDSGLPNDRFFAVRPEGSVSTLKIQRTERGDSAVYLCASSGGHGRSYEQYFGPGTRLTVT.

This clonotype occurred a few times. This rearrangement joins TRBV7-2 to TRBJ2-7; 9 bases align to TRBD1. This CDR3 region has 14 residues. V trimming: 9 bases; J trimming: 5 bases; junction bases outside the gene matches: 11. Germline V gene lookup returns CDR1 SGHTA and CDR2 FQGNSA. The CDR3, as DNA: TGTGCCAGTAACAGGGGGACAGGGATAGACGAGCAGTACTTC. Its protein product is CASNRGTGIDEQYF.

The CDR3 sequence is CSASLTSGVNSYEQYF. The DNA for the CDR3 is TGCAGTGCTAGTCTAACTAGCGGGGTGAACTCGTACGAGCAGTACTTC. The chain employs TRBV20-1 and TRBJ2-7; TRBD2 matches 10 bases. V was pared by 3 bases and J by 4 bases, with 12 bases of the junction left unmatched. From germline, CDR1 is DFQATT and CDR2 SNEGSKA (reference sequence). This CDR3 is 16 amino acids long.

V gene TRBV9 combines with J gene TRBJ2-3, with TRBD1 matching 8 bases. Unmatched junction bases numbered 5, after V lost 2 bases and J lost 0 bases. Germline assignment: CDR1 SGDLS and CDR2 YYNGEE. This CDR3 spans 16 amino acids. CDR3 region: CASSVGNRGSTDTQYF. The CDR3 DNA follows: TGTGCCAGCAGCGTCGGGAACAGGGGGAGCACAGATACGCAGTATTTT. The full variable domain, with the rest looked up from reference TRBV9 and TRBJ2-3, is DSGVTQTPKHLITATGQRVTLRCSPRSGDLSVYWYQQSLDQGLQFLIQYYNGEERAKGNILERFSAQQFPDLHSELNLSSLELGDSALYFCASSVGNRGSTDTQYFGPGTRLTVL.

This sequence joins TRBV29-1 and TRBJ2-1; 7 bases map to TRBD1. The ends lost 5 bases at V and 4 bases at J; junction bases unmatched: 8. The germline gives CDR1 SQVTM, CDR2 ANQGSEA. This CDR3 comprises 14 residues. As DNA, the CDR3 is TGCAGCGTTATCAGACAGGGCACGTACAATGAGCAGTTCTTC. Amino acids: CSVIRQGTYNEQFF.

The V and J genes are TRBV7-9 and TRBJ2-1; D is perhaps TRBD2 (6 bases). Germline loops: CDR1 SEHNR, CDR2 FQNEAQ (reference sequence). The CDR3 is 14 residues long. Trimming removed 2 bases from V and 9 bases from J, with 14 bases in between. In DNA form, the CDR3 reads TGTGCCAGCAGCTTATTTTGGCAGGGAGGTGAGCAGTTCTTC. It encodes CASSLFWQGGEQFF.

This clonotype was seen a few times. For the CDR3, the DNA is TGTGCCAGCAGTGAGTCGGGGAACAATGAGCAGTTCTTC. It specifies CASSESGNNEQFF. The chain uses TRBV6-1 and TRBJ2-1; D is perhaps TRBD2 (5 bases). The CDR3 contains 13 residues. In germline, CDR1 is MNHNS, CDR2 SASEGT. V was clipped by 3 bases and J by 5 bases, with 8 bases between them.

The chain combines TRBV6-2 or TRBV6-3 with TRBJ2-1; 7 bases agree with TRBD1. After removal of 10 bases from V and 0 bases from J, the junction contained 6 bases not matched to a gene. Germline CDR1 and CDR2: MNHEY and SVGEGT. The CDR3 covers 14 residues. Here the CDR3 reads CATHRDSSYNEQFF. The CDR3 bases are TGTGCCACCCATAGGGACAGCTCCTACAATGAGCAGTTCTTC.